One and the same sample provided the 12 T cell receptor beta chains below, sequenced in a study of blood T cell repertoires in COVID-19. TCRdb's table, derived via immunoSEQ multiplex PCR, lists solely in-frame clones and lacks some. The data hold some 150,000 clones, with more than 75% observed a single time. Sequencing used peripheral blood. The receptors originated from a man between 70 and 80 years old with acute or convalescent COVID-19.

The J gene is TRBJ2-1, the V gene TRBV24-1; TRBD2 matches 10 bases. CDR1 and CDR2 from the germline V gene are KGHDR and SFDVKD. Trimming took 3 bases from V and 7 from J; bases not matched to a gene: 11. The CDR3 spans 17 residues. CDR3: CATSDTPTSGKRNEQFF. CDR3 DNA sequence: TGTGCCACCAGTGATACCCCCACTAGCGGGAAAAGGAATGAGCAGTTCTTC.

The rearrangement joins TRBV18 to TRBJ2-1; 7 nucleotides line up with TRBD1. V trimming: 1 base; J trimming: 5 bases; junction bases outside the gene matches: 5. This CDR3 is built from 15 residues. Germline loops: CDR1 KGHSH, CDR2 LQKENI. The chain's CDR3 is CASSPQDRMNNEQFF. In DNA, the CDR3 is TGTGCCAGCTCACCACAGGACAGGATGAACAATGAGCAGTTCTTC.

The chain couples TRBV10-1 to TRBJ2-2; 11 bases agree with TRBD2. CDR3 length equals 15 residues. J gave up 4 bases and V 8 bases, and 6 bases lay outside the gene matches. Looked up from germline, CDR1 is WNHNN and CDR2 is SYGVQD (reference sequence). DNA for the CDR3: TGCGCCAGCGGAACCGGGACTAGCGGCACCGGGGAGCTGTTTTTT. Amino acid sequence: CASGTGTSGTGELFF.

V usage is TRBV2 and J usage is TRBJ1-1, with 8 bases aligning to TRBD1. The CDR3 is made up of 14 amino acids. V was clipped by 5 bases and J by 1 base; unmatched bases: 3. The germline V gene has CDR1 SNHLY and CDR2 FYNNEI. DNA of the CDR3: TGTGCCAGCAGTCCTCAGGGGGCGAACACTGAAGCTTTCTTT. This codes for CASSPQGANTEAFF.

As DNA, the CDR3 is TGTGCCAGCAGCCCCCGGACAGGGGCTGAAGCTTTCTTT. Its protein is CASSPRTGAEAFF. The chain couples TRBV3-1 (or the pseudogene TRBV3-2) to TRBJ1-1; TRBD1 matches at 9 bases. Germline V gene sequence: CDR1 LGHDT, CDR2 YNNKEL (reference sequence). Trimming took 4 bases from V and 6 from J; bases not matched to a gene: 3. This CDR3 region has 13 residues.

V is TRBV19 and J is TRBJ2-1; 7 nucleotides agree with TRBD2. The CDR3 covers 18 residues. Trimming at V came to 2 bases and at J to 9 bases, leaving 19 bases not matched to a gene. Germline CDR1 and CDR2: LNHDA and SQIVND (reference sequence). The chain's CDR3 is CASSINSLFRGVNLEQFF. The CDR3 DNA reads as TGTGCCAGTAGTATAAACTCCCTCTTTCGGGGGGTGAACCTTGAGCAGTTCTTC. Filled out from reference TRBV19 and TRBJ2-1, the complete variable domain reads DGGITQSPKYLFRKEGQNVTLSCEQNLNHDAMYWYRQDPGQGLRLIYYSQIVNDFQKGDIAEGYSVSREKKESFPLTVTSAQKNPTAFYLCASSINSLFRGVNLEQFFGPGTRLTVL.

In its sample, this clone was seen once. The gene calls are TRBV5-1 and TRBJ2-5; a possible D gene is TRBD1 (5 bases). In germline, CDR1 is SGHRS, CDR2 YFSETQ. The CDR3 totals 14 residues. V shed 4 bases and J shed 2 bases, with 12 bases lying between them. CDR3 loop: CASSPSGWQETQYF. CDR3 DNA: TGCGCCAGCAGCCCCTCAGGGTGGCAAGAGACCCAGTACTTC.

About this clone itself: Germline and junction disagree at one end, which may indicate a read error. The CDR3 loop reads CASSDSGLAGYEQYF. CDR3 DNA sequence: TGTGCCAGCAGTGACTCGGGACTAGCCGGCTACGAGCAGTACTTC. This chain uses TRBV6-5 with TRBJ2-7, with TRBD2 matching over 9 bases. Germline V gene data show CDR1 as MNHEY and CDR2 as SVGAGI. The CDR3 is 15 residues long.

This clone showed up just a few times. The CDR3 here is CASSLDSKETQYF. The CDR3 DNA reads TGTGCCAGCAGCTTGGACAGTAAAGAGACCCAGTACTTC. V is TRBV5-4 and J is TRBJ2-5; the D is unclear. The CDR3 runs to 13 residues. V was shortened by 0 bases and J by 3 bases, with 6 bases between the two germline ends. Germline V gene sequence: CDR1 SGHNT, CDR2 YYREEE (reference sequence).

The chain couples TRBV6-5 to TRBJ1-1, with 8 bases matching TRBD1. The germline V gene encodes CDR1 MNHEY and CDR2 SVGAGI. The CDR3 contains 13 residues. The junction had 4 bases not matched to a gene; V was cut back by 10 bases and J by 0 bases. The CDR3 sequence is CAIQGALNTEAFF. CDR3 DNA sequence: TGTGCCATCCAGGGGGCTTTGAACACTGAAGCTTTCTTT.

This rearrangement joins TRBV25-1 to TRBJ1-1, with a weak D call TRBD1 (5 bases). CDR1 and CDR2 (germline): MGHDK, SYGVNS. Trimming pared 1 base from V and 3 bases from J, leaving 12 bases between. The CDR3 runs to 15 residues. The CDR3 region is CASSELTGGDTEAFF. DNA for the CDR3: TGTGCCAGCAGTGAATTAACGGGAGGGGACACTGAAGCTTTCTTT.

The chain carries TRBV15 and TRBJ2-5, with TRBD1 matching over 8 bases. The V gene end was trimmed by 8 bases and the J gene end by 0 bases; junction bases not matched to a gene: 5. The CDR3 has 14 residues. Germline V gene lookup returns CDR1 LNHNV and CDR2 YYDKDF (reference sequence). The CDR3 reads CATAGGGDQETQYF. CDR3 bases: TGTGCCACCGCAGGGGGCGGGGACCAAGAGACCCAGTACTTC.